The sequence of this T cell receptor (beta chain) was determined in a study of Ad26.COV2.S vaccination and SARS-CoV-2 variants. Across the study: Into the muscle, Ad26.COV2.S was dosed once or twice, 56 days apart.

Turning to this clone: Its antigen is undetermined.

The CDR3 is made up of 13 amino acids. V lost 7 bases and J 7 bases, leaving 13 bases between the germline ends. The germline V gene encodes CDR1 MNHEY and CDR2 SVGAGI. Specified treatment: over 15 received Ad26.COV2.S at low or high dose, single or two shots; about 5 received placebo; per-sample allocation not given. Sampling occurred on day 63 after the first vaccine or placebo injection. The vaccine antigen was prefusion-stabilized Wuhan SARS-CoV-2 spike. Broader study findings: An underestimation of total T cell responses may have resulted from the TCR breadth and depth analyses. After vaccination, reports described spike-specific CD8+ and CD4+ T cell responses as showing substantial breadth.

Generated by immunoSEQ multiplex PCR, the TCRdb table keeps only in-frame clones and is missing some. The table has about 390,000 clones, around nine tenths seen once; the top ten hold around 3.4%. Sequenced material: peripheral blood, taken in a trial of Ad26.COV2.S vaccine versus placebo. The V gene is TRBV6-5, the J gene TRBJ2-2; D call uncertain. The source of this sequence is a person aged 18 to 59 who received the Ad26.COV2.S COVID-19 vaccine or a placebo. CDR3: CASMAQRGGELFF. In DNA, the CDR3 is TGTGCCAGCATGGCACAGCGCGGCGGGGAGCTGTTTTTT.